The 20 T cell receptor beta chains reported below all come from one sample, sequenced in a study of cytomegalovirus exposure and HLA in healthy donors. The PCR ran on 60 Vbeta and 13 Jbeta primers. Here immunoSEQ multiplex PCR was the method, and the copy in TCRdb shows in-frame clones only, minus some. The sample yields 150,000 to 200,000 clones, approximately 80% seen once. What was sequenced was PBMCs. These receptors were collected from a woman aged 40 to 55 in good health and CMV-seronegative.

This clone showed up just a few times. The chain carries TRBV2 and TRBJ1-5; TRBD1 is a possible D gene (5 bases). There are 15 residues in the CDR3. Germline V gene lookup returns CDR1 SNHLY and CDR2 FYNNEI. V lost 6 bases and J 3 bases, leaving 15 bases between the germline ends. DNA of the CDR3: TGTGCCAGCAGCGGGACTGGGGGGAACAATCAGCCCCAGCATTTT. Translating gives CASSGTGGNNQPQHF.

Here the CDR3 DNA reads TGCGCCAGCAGCCAAGATCGAGGGGGACAGTTTAATGAAAAACTGTTTTTT. It specifies CASSQDRGGQFNEKLFF. The V gene is TRBV4-3, the J gene TRBJ1-4; TRBD1 agrees at 7 bases. Per germline, CDR1 LGHNA and CDR2 YSLEER. This CDR3 is 17 amino acids long. V lost 0 bases to trimming and J lost 4 bases; unmatched junction nucleotides: 8.

This chain uses TRBV9 with TRBJ1-1, with a weak D call TRBD1 (5 bases). V was clipped by 3 bases and J by 11 bases, with 20 bases between them. The CDR3 has 14 amino acids. Germline CDR1 is SGDLS and CDR2 is YYNGEE. The CDR3 region has the DNA TGTGCCAGCAGCGGTGGCCCCAGCGGGGCAGCGGCTTTCTTT. Residues: CASSGGPSGAAAFF.

The V call is TRBV25-1, the J call TRBJ2-3; D perhaps matches TRBD2 (6 bases). Germline V gene lookup returns CDR1 MGHDK and CDR2 SYGVNS. This CDR3 region has 13 residues. V gave up 10 bases and J gave up 0 bases, with 11 bases separating them. The CDR3 sequence is CATPGESTDTQYF. The CDR3 DNA follows: TGTGCCACCCCGGGAGAAAGCACAGATACGCAGTATTTT. Filled out from reference TRBV25-1 and TRBJ2-3, the complete variable domain reads EADIYQTPRYLVIGTGKKITLECSQTMGHDKMYWYQQDPGMELHLIHYSYGVNSTEKGDLSSESTVSRIRTEHFPLTLESARPSHTSQYLCATPGESTDTQYFGPGTRLTVL.

This chain joins TRBV6-5 and TRBJ1-4, with no clear D. Germline CDR1 reads MNHEY; CDR2 reads SVGAGI. This CDR3 region has 14 residues. V lost 2 bases and J 4 bases, leaving 8 bases between the germline ends. CDR3 loop: CASSYGRYNEKLFF. Here the CDR3 DNA reads TGTGCCAGCAGTTACGGGAGGTATAATGAAAAACTGTTTTTT.

This chain joins TRBV6-6 and TRBJ1-5, with no clear D. This CDR3 comprises 16 residues. Trimming removed 4 bases at V and 0 bases at J, with 13 bases between. Germline CDR1 is MNHNY and CDR2 is SVGAGI (reference sequence). The DNA for the CDR3 is TGTGCCAGCAGTTCCTTGGGAGAGTATAGCAATCAGCCCCAGCATTTT. Protein product: CASSSLGEYSNQPQHF.

V and J are TRBV5-1 and TRBJ2-7, with D perhaps TRBD1 or TRBD2 (5 bases each). The V gene's germline CDR1 is SGHRS and CDR2 YFSETQ. CDR3 size: 13 residues. The germline V and J ends were trimmed by 4 bases and 4 bases, with 12 bases remaining between them. The CDR3 is CASSVGPGYEQYF. DNA of the CDR3: TGCGCCAGCAGCGTGGGACCAGGGTACGAGCAGTACTTC.

This sequence joins TRBV19 and TRBJ1-3, with D perhaps matching TRBD1 (5 bases). This CDR3 comprises 18 residues. The germline gives CDR1 LNHDA, CDR2 SQIVND (reference sequence). V gave up 3 bases and J gave up 0 bases, with 18 bases separating them. The CDR3 region is CASSMLWGDLVSGNTIYF. CDR3 nucleotide sequence: TGTGCCAGTAGTATGTTGTGGGGGGACCTCGTCTCTGGAAACACCATATATTTT.

This chain connects TRBV7-2 to TRBJ2-3; 8 bases match TRBD2. The CDR3 spans 14 residues. Germline V CDR1 and CDR2: SGHTA, FQGNSA. V lost 5 bases to trimming and J lost 6 bases; unmatched junction nucleotides: 7. The CDR3 sequence is CASSPGLARDTQYF. CDR3 DNA: TGTGCCAGCAGCCCCGGACTAGCTAGGGATACGCAGTATTTT.

The chain employs TRBV9 and TRBJ2-3; 13 nucleotides align to TRBD2. J was trimmed by 3 bases and V by 3 bases; bases with no gene match: 4. CDR3 length: 16 residues. Germline V gene data show CDR1 as SGDLS and CDR2 as YYNGEE. The CDR3 region is CASSGTSGRPTDTQYF. Written as DNA, the CDR3 is TGTGCCAGCAGCGGGACTAGCGGGAGACCGACAGATACGCAGTATTTT.

This clone has just a few counts. The CDR3 sequence: CASSVGQGAISNQPQHF. DNA for the CDR3: TGTGCCAGCAGTGTGGGACAGGGGGCTATTAGCAATCAGCCCCAGCATTTT. The V call is TRBV6-1, the J call TRBJ1-5, with TRBD1 matching over 12 bases. The CDR3 is made up of 17 amino acids. With 4 bases clipped from V and 0 bases from J, the junction kept 4 bases outside the gene matches. Germline V gene lookup returns CDR1 MNHNS and CDR2 SASEGT.

The rearrangement uses TRBV7-2 and TRBJ2-2; 10 nucleotides match TRBD2. Germline loops: CDR1 SGHTA, CDR2 FQGNSA. The CDR3 contains 17 residues. V shed 4 bases, J shed 4 bases, and the junction held 9 bases outside the gene matches. This CDR3 is CASSWASGRGVTGELFF. CDR3 nucleotides: TGTGCCAGCAGCTGGGCTAGCGGGAGAGGGGTCACCGGGGAGCTGTTTTTT.

The chain links TRBV19 to TRBJ1-2; TRBD1 might be the D (6 bases). From germline, CDR1 is LNHDA and CDR2 SQIVND (reference sequence). With 7 bases removed from V and 8 bases from J, the gap between germline ends came to 14 bases. The length of the CDR3 is 12 residues. The CDR3 reads CASMRGAGGYTF. In nucleotides, the CDR3 is TGTGCCAGTATGCGGGGGGCGGGCGGCTACACCTTC.

The rearrangement joins TRBV9 to TRBJ2-1, with D uncertain. Deletions cut 0 bases from V and 7 bases from J, with 5 bases between. This CDR3 comprises 12 residues. The germline gives CDR1 SGDLS, CDR2 YYNGEE. The CDR3, as DNA: TGTGCCAGCAGCGTAGCTACGAATGAGCAGTTCTTC. It specifies CASSVATNEQFF.

V gene TRBV12-5 combines with J gene TRBJ1-5, with TRBD1 as a possible D gene (5 bases). V was cut by 1 base and J by 9 bases, with 10 bases left in between. Per germline, CDR1 LGHNT and CDR2 FRNRAP. CDR3 length: 13 residues. CDR3 sequence reads: CASGLEERGPQHF. The CDR3 DNA sequence: TGTGCTAGTGGTTTGGAGGAAAGGGGGCCCCAGCATTTT. Complete variable domain (other parts from reference TRBV12-5 and TRBJ1-5): DARVTQTPRHKVTEMGQEVTMRCQPILGHNTVFWYRQTMMQGLELLAYFRNRAPLDDSGMPKDRFSAEMPDATLATLKIQPSEPRDSAVYFCASGLEERGPQHFGDGTRLSIL.

The gene calls are TRBV28 and TRBJ2-1; 7 bases agree with TRBD1. CDR3 length equals 16 residues. Per germline, CDR1 MDHEN and CDR2 SYDVKM. The chain's CDR3 is CYYKADRLSSYNEQFF. For the CDR3, the DNA is TGTTACTACAAGGCGGACAGGCTCAGCTCCTACAATGAGCAGTTCTTC.

A remark on this clone: Other DNA sequences of this sample code for an identical CDR3. The V gene is TRBV19, the J gene TRBJ1-1; D possibly corresponds to TRBD1 (5 bases). V was trimmed by 2 bases and J by 5 bases, leaving 12 bases between them. CDR1 LNHDA and CDR2 SQIVND come from the germline V gene (reference sequence). CDR3 length: 14 residues. The CDR3 reads CASSISRVGTEAFF. The CDR3 DNA reads TGTGCCAGTAGTATATCCAGGGTGGGTACTGAAGCTTTCTTT.

V and J are TRBV11-2 and TRBJ2-5, with a tentative D call TRBD2 (6 bases). There are 15 residues in the CDR3. The V gene's germline CDR1 is SGHAT and CDR2 FQNNGV. Deletions cut 5 bases from V and 2 bases from J, with 15 bases between. CDR3 loop: CASSIRGLLQETQYF. The CDR3 coding sequence is TGTGCCAGCAGCATCCGGGGACTGCTACAAGAGACCCAGTACTTC.

The chain has TRBV27 and TRBJ1-5; D unresolved. Trimming removed 4 bases at V and 4 bases at J, with 2 bases between. CDR3 length: 11 amino acids. Germline-derived CDR1 and CDR2 are MNHEY and SMNVEV (reference sequence). CDR3 in amino acids: CASSSNQPQHF. The DNA for the CDR3 is TGTGCCAGCAGTTCGAATCAGCCCCAGCATTTT.

The J gene is TRBJ2-1, the V gene TRBV10-3; 9 positions agree with TRBD2. V dropped 10 bases and J dropped 9; count of bases not matched to a gene: 16. From germline, CDR1 is ENHRY and CDR2 SYGVKD. CDR3 length equals 15 residues. This CDR3 reads CANSVAVAGETEQFF. CDR3 sequence (DNA): TGTGCCAACTCAGTCGCGGTAGCGGGAGAGACTGAGCAGTTCTTC.